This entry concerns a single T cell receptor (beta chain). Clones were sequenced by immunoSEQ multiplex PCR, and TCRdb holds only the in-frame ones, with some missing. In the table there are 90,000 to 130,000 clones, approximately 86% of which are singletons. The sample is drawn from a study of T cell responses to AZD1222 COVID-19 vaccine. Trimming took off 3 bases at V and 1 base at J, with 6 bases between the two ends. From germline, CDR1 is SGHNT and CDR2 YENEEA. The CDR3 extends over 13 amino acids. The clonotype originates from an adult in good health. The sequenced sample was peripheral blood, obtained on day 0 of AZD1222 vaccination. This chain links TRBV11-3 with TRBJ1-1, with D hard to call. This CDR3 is CASSFSSNTEAFF. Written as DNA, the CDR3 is TGTGCCAGCAGCTTCTCGTCGAACACTGAAGCTTTCTTT.